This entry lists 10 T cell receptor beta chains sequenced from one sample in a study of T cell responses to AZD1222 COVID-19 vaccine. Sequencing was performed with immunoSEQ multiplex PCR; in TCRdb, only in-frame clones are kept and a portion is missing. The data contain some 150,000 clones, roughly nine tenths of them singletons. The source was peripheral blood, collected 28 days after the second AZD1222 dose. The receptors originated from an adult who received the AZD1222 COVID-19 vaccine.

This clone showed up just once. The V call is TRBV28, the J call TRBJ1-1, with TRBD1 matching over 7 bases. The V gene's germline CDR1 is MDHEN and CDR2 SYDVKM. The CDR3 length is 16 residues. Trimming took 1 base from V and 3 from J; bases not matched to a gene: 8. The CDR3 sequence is CASSLSYGTVDTEAFF. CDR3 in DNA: TGTGCCAGCAGTTTATCATACGGGACAGTAGACACTGAAGCTTTCTTT.

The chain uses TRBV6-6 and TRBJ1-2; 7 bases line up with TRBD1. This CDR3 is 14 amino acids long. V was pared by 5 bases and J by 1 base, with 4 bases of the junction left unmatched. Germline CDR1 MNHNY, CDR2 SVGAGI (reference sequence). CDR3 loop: CASSGAGGNYGYTF. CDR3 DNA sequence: TGTGCCAGCAGTGGGGCAGGGGGTAACTATGGCTACACCTTC.

Here the CDR3 DNA reads TGTGCCAGCCAGGCGATAGAGGGCTACACCTTC. Its protein product is CASQAIEGYTF. The chain is built from TRBV28 and TRBJ1-2; D remains unclear. Germline CDR1 MDHEN, CDR2 SYDVKM. The germline V and J ends were trimmed by 8 bases and 8 bases, with 12 bases remaining between them. CDR3 length equals 11 residues.

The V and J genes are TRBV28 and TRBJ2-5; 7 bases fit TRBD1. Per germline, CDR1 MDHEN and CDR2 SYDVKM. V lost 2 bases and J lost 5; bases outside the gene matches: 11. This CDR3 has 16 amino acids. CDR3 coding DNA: TGTGCCAGCAGTTTACTCGGGACAGCCCCCGCGGAGACCCAGTACTTC. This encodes CASSLLGTAPAETQYF.

As DNA, the CDR3 is TGTGCCAGCAGCCTCATCTCCGCTGAAGCTTTCTTT. Encoded protein: CASSLISAEAFF. This chain uses TRBV7-9 with TRBJ1-1, with unresolved D. V was cut by 5 bases and J by 6 bases, with 10 bases left in between. Germline assignment: CDR1 SEHNR and CDR2 FQNEAQ (reference sequence). The CDR3 is 12 amino acids. The variable domain in full, with the rest retrieved from reference TRBV7-9 and TRBJ1-1, is DTGVSQNPRHKITKRGQNVTFRCDPISEHNRLYWYRQTLGQGPEFLTYFQNEAQLEKSRLLSDRFSAERPKGSFSTLEIQRTEQGDSAMYLCASSLISAEAFFGQGTRLTVV.

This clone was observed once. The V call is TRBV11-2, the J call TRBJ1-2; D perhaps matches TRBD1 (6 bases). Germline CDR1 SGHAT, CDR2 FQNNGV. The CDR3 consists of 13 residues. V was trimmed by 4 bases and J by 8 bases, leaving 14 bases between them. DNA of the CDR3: TGTGCCAGCAGCTCACGGACAGTGGGGGGCTACACCTTC. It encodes CASSSRTVGGYTF. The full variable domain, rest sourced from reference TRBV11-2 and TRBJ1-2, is EAGVAQSPRYKIIEKRQSVAFWCNPISGHATLYWYQQILGQGPKLLIQFQNNGVVDDSQLPKDRFSAERLKGVDSTLKIQPAKLEDSAVYLCASSSRTVGGYTFGSGTRLTVV.

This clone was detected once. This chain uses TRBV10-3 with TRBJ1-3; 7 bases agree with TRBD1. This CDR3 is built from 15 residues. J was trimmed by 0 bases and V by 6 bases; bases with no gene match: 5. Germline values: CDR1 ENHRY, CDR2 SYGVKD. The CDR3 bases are TGTGCCATCAGGGAACGACAGGGCTCTGGAAACACCATATATTTT. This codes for CAIRERQGSGNTIYF.

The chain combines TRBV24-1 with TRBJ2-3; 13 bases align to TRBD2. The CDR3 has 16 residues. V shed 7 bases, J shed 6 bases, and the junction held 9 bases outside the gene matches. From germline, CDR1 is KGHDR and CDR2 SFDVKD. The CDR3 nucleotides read TGTGCCACCAGCGTTGGACTAGCGGGAGAGGGGGATACGCAGTATTTT. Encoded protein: CATSVGLAGEGDTQYF.

CDR3 nucleotides: TGTGCCAGTAGTACACTGGGCAGCAACCCTAGCTATGGCTACACCTTC. Its translation is CASSTLGSNPSYGYTF. The V gene is TRBV19, the J gene TRBJ1-2; D unresolved. The ends were cut back, 4 bases at V and 4 bases at J, with 19 bases in the middle. In germline, CDR1 is LNHDA, CDR2 SQIVND (reference sequence). The CDR3 contains 16 residues.

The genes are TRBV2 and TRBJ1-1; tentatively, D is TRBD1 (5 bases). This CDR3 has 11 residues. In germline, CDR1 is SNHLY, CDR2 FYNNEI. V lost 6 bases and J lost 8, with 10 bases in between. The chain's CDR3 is CASSETVEAFF. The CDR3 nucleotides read TGTGCCAGCAGCGAGACAGTCGAAGCTTTCTTT.